Listed here are 27 T cell receptor beta chains from one sample, sequenced in a study of beta chain features in type 1 diabetes. What was sequenced were expressed TCRB transcripts, since all of the isolated RNA had been reverse transcribed. Generated by immunoSEQ multiplex PCR, the TCRdb table keeps only in-frame clones and is missing some. This table has about 320,000 clones, roughly 15% appearing once. Sequenced input: central memory CD4+ T cells from blood. The receptors were sampled from a man in his thirties or forties in good health.

The chain has TRBV7-2 and TRBJ1-2; D is unclear. Trimming removed 1 base at V and 2 bases at J, with 8 bases between. Germline V lookup: CDR1 SGHTA, CDR2 FQGNSA. The CDR3 covers 14 residues. The CDR3 DNA sequence: TGTGCCAGCAGCTTAGGAATAGGGAACTATGGCTACACCTTC. Its protein is CASSLGIGNYGYTF.

The rearrangement links TRBV20-1 to TRBJ1-2; perhaps TRBD1 as D (5 bases). CDR3 length: 11 residues. Germline V gene lookup returns CDR1 DFQATT and CDR2 SNEGSKA (reference sequence). Trimming removed 8 bases from V and 4 bases from J, with 11 bases in between. The CDR3 DNA is TGCAGTTCGGACACCCCCTATGGCTACACCTTC. This codes for CSSDTPYGYTF.

The chain links TRBV10-3 to TRBJ2-1; D gene uncertain. CDR3 size: 16 residues. Germline lookup yields CDR1 ENHRY and CDR2 SYGVKD. V was pared by 2 bases and J by 8 bases, with 19 bases between. The CDR3 protein is CAISEGLGNHFYEQFF. The CDR3 nucleotides read TGTGCCATCAGTGAGGGTTTAGGCAATCATTTTTATGAGCAGTTCTTC.

This clone appeared a few times. This chain links TRBV18 with TRBJ2-2, with unresolved D. The CDR3 loop spans 12 amino acids. V was cut by 3 bases and J by 5 bases, with 4 bases left in between. Germline V gene sequence: CDR1 KGHSH, CDR2 LQKENI. CDR3 protein: CASSPLTGELFF. The CDR3 nucleotides are TGTGCCAGCTCACCGCTGACCGGGGAGCTGTTTTTT.

The chain is built from TRBV5-4 and TRBJ1-6; maybe TRBD1 (6 bases). The ends were cut back, 0 bases at V and 9 bases at J, with 13 bases in the middle. Germline V gives CDR1 SGHNT, CDR2 YYREEE (reference sequence). The CDR3 spans 15 residues. CDR3 bases: TGTGCCAGCAGCTTGGTTGGGGGCAAGACTTCACCCCTCCACTTT. Protein product: CASSLVGGKTSPLHF.

This clone has more than one count but fewer than ten. The rearrangement uses TRBV7-2 and TRBJ2-2; D gene unclear. From germline, CDR1 is SGHTA and CDR2 FQGNSA. The CDR3 totals 15 residues. Trimming cost V 5 bases and J 6 bases, with 16 bases left between them. The DNA of the CDR3 is TGTGCCAGCAGCCCTAGATCGAGTCTACCCGGGGAGCTGTTTTTT. Translating gives CASSPRSSLPGELFF.

The rearrangement joins TRBV30 to TRBJ1-2, with D possibly TRBD1 on 6 matching bases. The CDR3 totals 13 residues. V was shortened by 5 bases and J by 4 bases, with 14 bases between the two germline ends. Germline V gene sequence: CDR1 GTSNPN, CDR2 SVGIG (reference sequence). The DNA of the CDR3 is TGTGCCTGGGGGGTAGGGGGGCCCTATGGCTACACCTTC. Protein product: CAWGVGGPYGYTF.

The rearrangement links TRBV6-4 to TRBJ2-1; D is unresolved. In germline, CDR1 is MRHNA, CDR2 SNTAGT. Trimming pared 0 bases from V and 7 bases from J, leaving 10 bases between. The CDR3 covers 14 residues. CDR3 nucleotides: TGTGCCAGCAGTGACTCGATTAGGTCGAATGAGCAGTTCTTC. This sequence encodes CASSDSIRSNEQFF.

Only one count was recorded for this clone. This sequence joins TRBV11-3 and TRBJ2-3; D assignment may be TRBD1 or TRBD2 (5 bases each). The CDR3 runs 17 residues. V lost 2 bases to trimming and J lost 4 bases, with 19 bases between them. CDR1 and CDR2 from the germline V gene are SGHNT and YENEEA. The CDR3 DNA is TGTGCCAGCAGCTTAAAGCCACTCAACTTGGGGGCAGATACGCAGTATTTT. Translation: CASSLKPLNLGADTQYF.

The genes are TRBV12-5 and TRBJ2-2; the match to TRBD1 covers 9 bases. Germline CDR1 and CDR2: LGHNT and FRNRAP. V lost 4 bases and J lost 2; bases outside the gene matches: 5. The CDR3 consists of 16 residues. CDR3 bases: TGTGCTAGTGGTTCTAGGGACAGGGCCAACACCGGGGAGCTGTTTTTT. Protein sequence: CASGSRDRANTGELFF.

The chain carries TRBV4-1 and TRBJ2-3, with 8 bases identical to TRBD2. CDR3 length: 17 amino acids. The germline V gene has CDR1 MGHRA and CDR2 YSYEKL. The trim removed 0 bases at V and 7 bases at J, leaving 12 bases unmatched. The CDR3 nucleotides read TGCGCCAGCAGCCAAGATCCCCGTAGCGGGGCGGCGAATACGCAGTATTTT. Its protein product is CASSQDPRSGAANTQYF.

The CDR3 reads CASSQFRDTDNEQFF. CDR3 nucleotide sequence: TGTGCCAGCAGCCAATTCAGGGATACGGACAATGAGCAGTTCTTC. The rearrangement joins TRBV14 to TRBJ2-1, with D possibly matching TRBD1 (5 bases). The CDR3 is made up of 15 amino acids. Germline V CDR1 and CDR2: SGHDN, FVKESK. The germline V and J ends were trimmed by 2 bases and 5 bases, with 13 bases remaining between them.

This clone was counted a few times. The rearrangement joins TRBV6-5 to TRBJ2-5; 8 positions agree with TRBD1. J gave up 5 bases and V 7 bases, and 6 bases lay outside the gene matches. Germline assignment: CDR1 MNHEY and CDR2 SVGAGI. The CDR3 is 13 amino acids. The CDR3 nucleotides read TGTGCCAGCACAAAACAGGGGGTCGAGACCCAGTACTTC. This sequence encodes CASTKQGVETQYF.

This chain joins TRBV6-1 and TRBJ1-1; no definite D call. This CDR3 is built from 15 residues. V was cut by 3 bases and J by 0 bases, with 11 bases left in between. Per the germline V gene, CDR1 is MNHNS and CDR2 is SASEGT. CDR3 sequence reads: CASSDGARLNTEAFF. In nucleotides, the CDR3 is TGTGCCAGCAGTGACGGCGCCAGATTGAACACTGAAGCTTTCTTT.

This sequence joins TRBV9 and TRBJ2-1; TRBD1 might be the D (6 bases). Germline assignment: CDR1 SGDLS and CDR2 YYNGEE. The ends were cut back, 4 bases at V and 5 bases at J, with 7 bases in the middle. CDR3 length: 12 residues. The DNA for the CDR3 is TGTGCCAGCAGCCCAGGGGACAATGAGCAGTTCTTC. Translating gives CASSPGDNEQFF.

The rearrangement links TRBV7-2 to TRBJ2-3, with TRBD2 matching 7 bases. The V gene's germline CDR1 is SGHTA and CDR2 FQGNSA. V gave up 5 bases and J gave up 4 bases; unmatched junction bases: 9. This CDR3 comprises 15 residues. The CDR3 nucleotides read TGTGCCAGCAGCCGCCGGGGGGACTATGCAGATACGCAGTATTTT. This encodes CASSRRGDYADTQYF.

The rearrangement uses TRBV5-4 and TRBJ2-1, with D perhaps matching TRBD2 (6 bases). V lost 4 bases to trimming and J lost 8 bases, with 10 bases between them. Germline CDR1 reads SGHNT; CDR2 reads YYREEE (reference sequence). This CDR3 is 12 amino acids long. CDR3 sequence (DNA): TGTGCCAGCAGCCGAATAGCGGATGAGCAGTTCTTC. Protein product: CASSRIADEQFF.

This clone turned up a few times. The V and J genes are TRBV7-6 and TRBJ1-5; 8 bases match TRBD1. V was clipped by 3 bases and J by 4 bases; unmatched bases: 20. Germline lookup yields CDR1 SGHVS and CDR2 FNYEAQ. The CDR3 extends over 20 amino acids. The CDR3 bases are TGTGCCAGCAGCTTGTTGTCATTCTGGCGTGGGCAGGGGGCGAATCAGCCCCAGCATTTT. Residues: CASSLLSFWRGQGANQPQHF.

This clone was observed a handful of times. The J gene is TRBJ2-1, the V gene TRBV5-5; D may be TRBD2 (5 bases). The CDR3 loop spans 18 amino acids. Germline lookup yields CDR1 SGHKS and CDR2 YYEKEE (reference sequence). V lost 1 base, J lost 0 bases, and 17 bases lay in between. DNA for the CDR3: TGTGCCAGCAGCTTGCAGGCCCTGACGGGAAGCTCCTACAATGAGCAGTTCTTC. This sequence encodes CASSLQALTGSSYNEQFF.

The chain employs TRBV6-5 and TRBJ1-2; 8 bases line up with TRBD1. The CDR3 contains 14 residues. With V trimmed by 7 bases and J by 6 bases, 10 bases remained unmatched. Per germline, CDR1 MNHEY and CDR2 SVGAGI. The DNA of the CDR3 is TGTGCCAGCATGAGACAGGGGTTGGATAATGGCTACACCTTC. Translation gives CASMRQGLDNGYTF.

The sample holds a few counts of this clone. V usage is TRBV7-9 and J usage is TRBJ1-2; no reliable D call. In germline, CDR1 is SEHNR, CDR2 FQNEAQ (reference sequence). The V end was cut by 0 bases, the J end by 6 bases, with 11 bases between. The CDR3 loop spans 14 amino acids. Written as DNA, the CDR3 is TGTGCCAGCAGCTTAGCTCGGGCATCTCATGGCTACACCTTC. As protein: CASSLARASHGYTF.

This rearrangement joins TRBV9 to TRBJ1-4; D is uncertain. Per the germline V gene, CDR1 is SGDLS and CDR2 is YYNGEE. The V and J ends lost 5 bases and 7 bases respectively, with 18 bases between them. The CDR3 is made up of 15 amino acids. CDR3 sequence reads: CASSSTGYPSEKLFF. As DNA, the CDR3 is TGTGCCAGCAGTTCTACTGGATACCCTTCTGAAAAACTGTTTTTT.

The CDR3 sequence: CASGGGRKQETQYF. CDR3 DNA sequence: TGTGCCAGCGGGGGAGGGCGGAAGCAAGAGACCCAGTACTTC. The chain is built from TRBV6-5 and TRBJ2-5, with 7 nucleotides matching TRBD2. The germline CDR1 and CDR2 sequences are MNHEY and SVGAGI. The CDR3 has 14 amino acids. V was pared by 8 bases and J by 2 bases, with 8 bases of the junction left unmatched.

The genes are TRBV18 and TRBJ1-2; D is unclear. The ends were cut back, 2 bases at V and 2 bases at J, with 9 bases in the middle. CDR1 is KGHSH and CDR2 is LQKENI in the germline V gene. The CDR3 has 14 residues. The CDR3 protein is CASSPERFNYGYTF. CDR3 coding DNA: TGTGCCAGCTCACCAGAGAGATTCAACTATGGCTACACCTTC.

In its sample, this clone was seen a few times. This chain's CDR3 is CASSPSGTIQETQYF. The CDR3 coding sequence is TGTGCCAGCAGCCCGTCCGGGACAATTCAAGAGACCCAGTACTTC. This chain joins TRBV9 and TRBJ2-5, with a tentative D call TRBD1 (6 bases). The CDR3 is 15 residues long. Looked up from germline, CDR1 is SGDLS and CDR2 is YYNGEE. V was pared by 4 bases and J by 2 bases, with 15 bases between.

At least ten counts were recorded for this clone. This chain links TRBV28 with TRBJ2-1; D is uncertain. V shed 3 bases and J shed 3 bases, with 12 bases lying between them. The CDR3 runs to 15 residues. Germline V gene lookup returns CDR1 MDHEN and CDR2 SYDVKM. CDR3 residues: CASSLGKVGYNEQFF. CDR3 DNA: TGTGCCAGCAGTTTGGGGAAGGTAGGCTACAATGAGCAGTTCTTC. The full variable domain, in which reference TRBV28 and TRBJ2-1 provide the parts outside the CDR3, is DVKVTQSSRYLVKRTGEKVFLECVQDMDHENMFWYRQDPGLGLRLIYFSYDVKMKEKGDIPEGYSVSREKKERFSLILESASTNQTSMYLCASSLGKVGYNEQFFGPGTRLTVL.

The chain carries TRBV30 and TRBJ1-5, with a weak D call TRBD1 (6 bases). V gave up 2 bases and J gave up 3 bases, with 17 bases separating them. The V gene's germline CDR1 is GTSNPN and CDR2 SVGIG (reference sequence). This CDR3 contains 16 residues. CDR3 loop: CAWSLTGTLNNQPQHF. The CDR3 DNA reads TGTGCCTGGAGTTTAACCGGGACACTCAACAATCAGCCCCAGCATTTT.